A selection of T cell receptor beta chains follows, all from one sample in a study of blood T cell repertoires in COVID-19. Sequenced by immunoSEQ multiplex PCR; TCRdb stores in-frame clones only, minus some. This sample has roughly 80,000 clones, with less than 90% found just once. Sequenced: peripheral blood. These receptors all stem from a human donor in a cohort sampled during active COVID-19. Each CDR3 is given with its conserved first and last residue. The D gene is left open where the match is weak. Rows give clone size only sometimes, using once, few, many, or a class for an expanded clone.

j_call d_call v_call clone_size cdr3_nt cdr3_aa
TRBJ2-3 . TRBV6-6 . TGTGCCAGCAAGAAGCGTAGCTTAACAGATACGCAGTATTTT CASKKRSLTDTQYF
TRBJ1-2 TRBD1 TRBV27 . TGTGCCAGCAGCGGACAGGGTCAACTGTATGGCTACACCTTC CASSGQGQLYGYTF
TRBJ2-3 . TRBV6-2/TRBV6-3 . TGTGCCAGCAGTTACCAGATACTATCAGATACGCAGTATTTT CASSYQILSDTQYF
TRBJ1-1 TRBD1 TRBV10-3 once TGTGCCATCAGTGAGAGTCTCGGGACAGGCCATGAAGCTTTCTTT CAISESLGTGHEAFF
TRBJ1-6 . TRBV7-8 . TGTGCCAGCAGCTCATCTTTGGTATCTGAGTCACCCCTCCACTTT CASSSSLVSESPLHF
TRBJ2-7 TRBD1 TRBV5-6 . TGTGCCAGCAGCCAACGAAATACGGGACAGGGGCGCTTC CASSQRNTGQGRF
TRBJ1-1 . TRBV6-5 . TGTGCCAGCCGTCCTAGAACCACCGGGACTGAAGCTTTCTTT CASRPRTTGTEAFF
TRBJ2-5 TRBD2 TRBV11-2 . TGTGCCAGCAGCTTAGTTCCAGCGGGAGGGGACCAAGAGACCCAGTACTTC CASSLVPAGGDQETQYF
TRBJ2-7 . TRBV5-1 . TGCGCCAGCAGCTTGGCTCCAGGGTATGACTCCTACGAGCAGTACTTC CASSLAPGYDSYEQYF
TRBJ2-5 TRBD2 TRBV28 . TGTGCCAGCAGCACCCTAGCGGGAGGGATCCAAGAGACCCAGTACTTC CASSTLAGGIQETQYF
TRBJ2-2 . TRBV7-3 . TGTGCCAGCAGCCCCCGGTCCACCGGGGAGCTGTTTTTT CASSPRSTGELFF
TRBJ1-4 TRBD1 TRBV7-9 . TGTGCCAGCGCACGGACAGGGTTGGGTGAAAAACTGTTTTTT CASARTGLGEKLFF
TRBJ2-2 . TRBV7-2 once TGTGCCAGCAGCTCACTACAGGGCACCGGGGAGCTGTTTTTT CASSSLQGTGELFF
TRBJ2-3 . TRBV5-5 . TGTGCCAGCAGCTTGGCGGGACTTGCGATGGATACGCAGTATTTT CASSLAGLAMDTQYF
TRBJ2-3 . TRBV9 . TGTGCCAGCAGCGTAGCCGGGAACACAGATACGCAGTATTTT CASSVAGNTDTQYF
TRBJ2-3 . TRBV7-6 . TGTGCCAGCAGCTTAGCTACTAGCTCTAGCACAGATACGCAGTATTTT CASSLATSSSTDTQYF
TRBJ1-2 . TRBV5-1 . TGCGCCAGCAGCTCTCGGACCGGGACAAGGGCAGACTTAAATCATGGCTACACCTTC CASSSRTGTRADLNHGYTF
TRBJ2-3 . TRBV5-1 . TGCGCCAGCAGCTTGGGACAGGCGTCTAGCACAGATACGCAGTATTTT CASSLGQASSTDTQYF
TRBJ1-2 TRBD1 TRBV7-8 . TGTGCCAGCAGCTTCAGATCCGGGGACAGGGCCTATGGCTACACCTTC CASSFRSGDRAYGYTF
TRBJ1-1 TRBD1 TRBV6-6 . TGTGCCAGCAGTCTATTCCGTCATCACCCCGTCCGACAGGGACTGAACACTGAAGCTTTCTTT CASSLFRHHPVRQGLNTEAFF
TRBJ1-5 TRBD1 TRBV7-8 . TGTGCCAGCAGTTCTGGGACAGGGCGTAGCAATCAGCCCCAGCATTTT CASSSGTGRSNQPQHF
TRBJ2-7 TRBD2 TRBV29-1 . TGCAGCGTAAGCACGTTTTCTAGCGGGAGGGGAGAACAGTACTTC CSVSTFSSGRGEQYF
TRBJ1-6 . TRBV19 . TGTGCCAGTAGTATATCCCCGGGACACAGTAATTCACCCCTCCACTTT CASSISPGHSNSPLHF
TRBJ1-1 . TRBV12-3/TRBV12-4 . TGTGCCAGCAGTTTAGTTTCCAGGGGTGAAGCTTTCTTT CASSLVSRGEAFF
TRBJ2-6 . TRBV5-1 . TGCGCCAGCAGCTTATCTGGGCCCGACTCTGGGGCCAACGTCCTGACTTTC CASSLSGPDSGANVLTF
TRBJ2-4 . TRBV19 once TGTGCCAGTAGTATCCGGCTAGTTCCTGGAAACATTCAGTACTTC CASSIRLVPGNIQYF
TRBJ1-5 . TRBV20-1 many TGCAGTGCTAGTGTAGGCGGTATTAGCAATCAGCCCCAGCATTTT CSASVGGISNQPQHF
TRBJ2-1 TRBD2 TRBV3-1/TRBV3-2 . TGTGCCAGCAGCCAAGATCAGGGACTAGTCGAAGAGCAGTTCTTC CASSQDQGLVEEQFF
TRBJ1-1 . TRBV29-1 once TGCAGCGATGACAATGAAGCTTTCTTT CSDDNEAFF
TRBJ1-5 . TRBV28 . TGTGCCAGCAATCGGTATAGCAATCAGCCCCAGCATTTT CASNRYSNQPQHF
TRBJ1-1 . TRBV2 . TGTGCCAGCCACAGGGAGAACACTGAAGCTTTCTTT CASHRENTEAFF
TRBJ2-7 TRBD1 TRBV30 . TGTGCCTGGAGTCCCACAGGGGACGAGCAGTACTTC CAWSPTGDEQYF
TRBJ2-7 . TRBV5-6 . TGTGCCAGCACCCAGACAGGCCGCTCCTACGAGCAGTACTTC CASTQTGRSYEQYF
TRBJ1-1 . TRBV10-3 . TGTGCCATCAGAGATAGCGAACTAGTCAATGGGAACACTGAAGCTTTCTTT CAIRDSELVNGNTEAFF
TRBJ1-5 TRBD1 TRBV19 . TGTGCCAGCGCCGGGACAGCTAATCAGCCCCAGCATTTT CASAGTANQPQHF
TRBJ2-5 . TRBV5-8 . TGTGCCAGCAGCTTGCGAGAGACCCAGTACTTC CASSLRETQYF
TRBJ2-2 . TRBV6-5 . TGTGCCAGCAGCCGAAGTCGAGGGTATGCCGGGGAGCTGTTTTTT CASSRSRGYAGELFF
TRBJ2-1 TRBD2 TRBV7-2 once TGTGCCAGCAGCTTAGAGACTAGCGGGGGCTACAATGAGCAGTTCTTC CASSLETSGGYNEQFF
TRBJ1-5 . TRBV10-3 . TGTGCCATCAGTGAGTCAGGCGACAAGAATCAGCCCCAGCATTTT CAISESGDKNQPQHF
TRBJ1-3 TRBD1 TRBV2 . TGTGCCAGCAGTGAACAGGGGGCAAAAGACACCATATATTTT CASSEQGAKDTIYF
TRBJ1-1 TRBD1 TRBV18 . TGTGCCAGCTCCCAGACCAGGGGGGAGACTGAAGCTTTCTTT CASSQTRGETEAFF